Following are 26 T cell receptor beta chains from one sample sequenced in a study of OX40 agonist ivuxolimab in advanced cancers. Some clones are missing from TCRdb's copy, which holds only in-frame ones; the method was immunoSEQ multiplex PCR. The sample lists some 50,000 clones; approximately 80% were seen once. The starting material was CD4+ or CD8+ T cells sorted from blood, obtained in a trial of the OX40 agonist ivuxolimab. These receptor sequences come from an adult with an advanced solid tumor such as melanoma, head and neck, liver or kidney cancer.

J is TRBJ2-5 and V is TRBV7-2; the match to TRBD2 covers 9 bases. This CDR3 comprises 17 residues. V shed 1 base, J shed 2 bases, and the junction held 8 bases outside the gene matches. Germline V lookup: CDR1 SGHTA, CDR2 FQGNSA. The CDR3 nucleotides read TGTGCCAGCAGCTTAGGGGTTGCTAGCGGGGCTCAAGAGACCCAGTACTTC. Its translation is CASSLGVASGAQETQYF. Full variable domain (missing parts from reference TRBV7-2 and TRBJ2-5): GAGVSQSPSNKVTEKGKDVELRCDPISGHTALYWYRQSLGQGLEFLIYFQGNSAPDKSGLPSDRFSAERTGGSVSTLTIQRTQQEDSAVYLCASSLGVASGAQETQYFGPGTRLLVL.

The chain has TRBV10-2 and TRBJ2-1; D gene uncertain. V dropped 6 bases and J dropped 6 bases, with 6 bases sitting between them. Germline CDR1 is WSHSY and CDR2 is SAAADI. This CDR3 region has 11 residues. The CDR3 sequence is CASSWANEQFF. The DNA for the CDR3 is TGCGCCAGCAGCTGGGCCAATGAGCAGTTCTTC.

V is TRBV7-9 and J is TRBJ2-5, with unresolved D. The CDR3 totals 15 residues. The germline V and J ends were trimmed by 5 bases and 1 base, with 14 bases remaining between them. Germline-derived CDR1 and CDR2 are SEHNR and FQNEAQ (reference sequence). CDR3 coding DNA: TGTGCCAGCAGCCCTAAAACAAGAATCCAAGAGACCCAGTACTTC. Amino acids: CASSPKTRIQETQYF.

The chain combines TRBV6-5 with TRBJ1-2; possible D gene TRBD1, 5 bases. Trimming removed 0 bases from V and 0 bases from J, with 8 bases in between. The CDR3 is 15 residues long. Germline assignment: CDR1 MNHEY and CDR2 SVGAGI. CDR3 sequence (DNA): TGTGCCAGCAGTTACTCCGGGACCACTAACTATGGCTACACCTTC. Amino acid sequence: CASSYSGTTNYGYTF.

The V gene is TRBV14, the J gene TRBJ1-6, with 8 bases aligning to TRBD1. The CDR3 covers 20 residues. Trimming removed 1 base from V and 0 bases from J; junction bases left unmatched: 11. Germline CDR1 and CDR2: SGHDN and FVKESK. The CDR3 spells CASSQVGQGALGSYNSPLHF. The CDR3 region has the DNA TGTGCCAGCAGCCAAGTCGGGCAGGGGGCGTTGGGCTCCTATAATTCACCCCTCCACTTT.

This clone was seen once. The V gene is TRBV27, the J gene TRBJ2-1; D is possibly TRBD2 (6 bases). This CDR3 is 13 amino acids long. The V end lost 0 bases, the J end lost 7 bases, and 7 bases lay between the germline ends. Germline assignment: CDR1 MNHEY and CDR2 SMNVEV (reference sequence). CDR3 coding DNA: TGTGCCAGCAGTTTATCTGGGGGGAATGAGCAGTTCTTC. Protein sequence: CASSLSGGNEQFF.

The chain combines TRBV4-1 with TRBJ2-7; D tentatively reads TRBD1 or TRBD2 (5 bases each). Per the germline V gene, CDR1 is MGHRA and CDR2 is YSYEKL. The length of the CDR3 is 16 residues. Trimming stripped 1 base from V and 0 bases from J, with 13 bases between. The CDR3 DNA sequence: TGCGCCAGCAGCCAAGGAACCGGGGCCGTCTCCTACGAGCAGTACTTC. It translates to CASSQGTGAVSYEQYF.

This clone was counted between two and nine times. The V and J genes are TRBV7-6 and TRBJ1-1; a possible D gene is TRBD1 (5 bases). Germline CDR1 and CDR2: SGHVS and FNYEAQ. The CDR3 totals 14 residues. V lost 5 bases and J lost 7, with 17 bases in between. CDR3: CASSESPGTNEAFF. The CDR3 DNA sequence: TGTGCCAGCAGCGAATCACCAGGGACGAATGAAGCTTTCTTT.

The chain has TRBV11-3 and TRBJ1-3; 7 bases are a match to TRBD1. CDR1 SGHNT and CDR2 YENEEA come from the germline V gene. V was clipped by 3 bases and J by 6 bases; unmatched bases: 2. The CDR3 extends over 13 amino acids. CDR3 in DNA: TGTGCCAGCAGCTTCCAGGGGGAAAACACCATATATTTT. It specifies CASSFQGENTIYF.

The J gene is TRBJ1-2, the V gene TRBV10-3; D unclear. The V end was cut by 4 bases, the J end by 1 base, with 10 bases between. From germline, CDR1 is ENHRY and CDR2 SYGVKD. The CDR3 is made up of 14 amino acids. CDR3 region: CAISGGPLNYGYTF. The CDR3 bases are TGTGCCATCAGTGGTGGACCTCTTAACTATGGCTACACCTTC.

This chain connects TRBV9 to TRBJ1-3; 7 bases match TRBD1. V gave up 2 bases and J gave up 3 bases; unmatched junction bases: 8. CDR1 is SGDLS, CDR2 YYNGEE, per germline. The CDR3 extends over 16 amino acids. The CDR3 bases are TGTGCCAGCAGCGTTAGGACAGGCGGGGGTGGAAACACCATATATTTT. Translation gives CASSVRTGGGGNTIYF.

J is TRBJ2-7 and V is TRBV10-1, with D tentatively TRBD1 (5 bases). The ends were cut back, 3 bases at V and 6 bases at J, with 15 bases in the middle. This CDR3 is 14 amino acids long. Germline CDR1 is WNHNN and CDR2 is SYGVQD (reference sequence). The CDR3 region has the DNA TGCGCCAGCAGTGATGTAGGGGATAGTCGCGAGCAGTACTTC. Translating gives CASSDVGDSREQYF.

In DNA, the CDR3 is TGTGCCAGCAGTTTAAGGGGGCTTGAAAAACTGTTTTTT. Translation gives CASSLRGLEKLFF. This chain connects TRBV27 to TRBJ1-4; 7 bases map to TRBD1. Looked up from germline, CDR1 is MNHEY and CDR2 is SMNVEV (reference sequence). With V trimmed by 2 bases and J by 7 bases, 1 base remained unmatched. There are 13 residues in the CDR3.

This clone appeared a single time. The gene calls are TRBV10-2 and TRBJ2-3; 16 bases are shared with TRBD2. V gave up 7 bases and J gave up 2 bases; unmatched junction bases: 9. Looked up from germline, CDR1 is WSHSY and CDR2 is SAAADI. The CDR3 is made up of 18 amino acids. CDR3: CASTAGTSGGVNTDTQYF. DNA of the CDR3: TGCGCCAGCACGGCCGGGACTAGCGGGGGGGTTAACACAGATACGCAGTATTTT.

The chain recombines TRBV11-2 with TRBJ2-5; the match to TRBD2 covers 8 bases. The trim removed 10 bases at V and 3 bases at J, leaving 16 bases unmatched. Germline CDR1 and CDR2: SGHAT and FQNNGV. The CDR3 is 16 residues long. CDR3 amino acids: CATSGGIRRGKETQYF. Here the CDR3 DNA reads TGTGCCACCTCGGGAGGGATAAGGCGGGGGAAAGAGACCCAGTACTTC.

Comments on this clone: At one end the junction does not follow the germline gene, possibly because of a read error. This chain uses TRBV7-9 with TRBJ2-7; TRBD2 aligns across 8 bases. In germline, CDR1 is SEHNR, CDR2 FQNEAQ (reference sequence). The CDR3 spans 14 residues. The CDR3 DNA sequence: TGTGCCAGCAGCATAGCGGGGACCTCCTACGAGCAGTACTTC. Translated: CASSIAGTSYEQYF.

The V call is TRBV9, the J call TRBJ1-2; D call uncertain. There are 14 residues in the CDR3. V shed 4 bases and J shed 8 bases, with 18 bases lying between them. Germline V lookup: CDR1 SGDLS, CDR2 YYNGEE. This chain's CDR3 is CASSQAGSRAGYTF. In DNA form, the CDR3 reads TGTGCCAGCAGCCAAGCGGGGTCGAGGGCCGGCTACACCTTC.

The J gene is TRBJ1-5, the V gene TRBV28, with D unclear. This CDR3 is 15 amino acids long. Trimming cost V 5 bases and J 2 bases, with 13 bases left between them. Germline V gene lookup returns CDR1 MDHEN and CDR2 SYDVKM. The CDR3 nucleotides are TGTGCCAGCAGTCTCCCCGGTTCGGGCAATCAGCCCCAGCATTTT. Translating gives CASSLPGSGNQPQHF. Full variable domain (outside the CDR3, taken from reference TRBV28 and TRBJ1-5): DVKVTQSSRYLVKRTGEKVFLECVQDMDHENMFWYRQDPGLGLRLIYFSYDVKMKEKGDIPEGYSVSREKKERFSLILESASTNQTSMYLCASSLPGSGNQPQHFGDGTRLSIL.

The V gene is TRBV15, the J gene TRBJ2-1; the D is unclear. In germline, CDR1 is LNHNV, CDR2 YYDKDF (reference sequence). This CDR3 has 14 residues. Trimming pared 0 bases from V and 0 bases from J, leaving 3 bases between. CDR3 bases: TGTGCCACCAGCAGAGATAACTCCTACAATGAGCAGTTCTTC. Translation: CATSRDNSYNEQFF.

The chain couples TRBV7-8 to TRBJ2-7; 9 bases map to TRBD2. The ends lost 5 bases at V and 2 bases at J; junction bases unmatched: 7. Germline loops: CDR1 SGHVS, CDR2 FQNEAQ. The CDR3 covers 15 residues. CDR3: CASSRGLAPTYEQYF. The CDR3 nucleotides are TGTGCCAGCAGCAGGGGACTAGCCCCTACCTACGAGCAGTACTTC.

This sequence joins TRBV7-9 and TRBJ1-5; no clear D. Trimming removed 4 bases at V and 0 bases at J, with 7 bases between. CDR1 and CDR2 from the germline V gene are SEHNR and FQNEAQ (reference sequence). The CDR3 loop spans 14 amino acids. CDR3 coding DNA: TGTGCCAGCAGCTCCGACAATAGCAATCAGCCCCAGCATTTT. Residues: CASSSDNSNQPQHF.

Written as DNA, the CDR3 is TGTGCCAGCAGCCGACTTCGTGAGGAAAAACTGTTTTTT. It codes for CASSRLREEKLFF. The V and J genes are TRBV21-1 and TRBJ1-4. TRBV21-1 is tagged as a pseudogene. This CDR3 has 13 amino acids.

This chain connects TRBV15 to TRBJ2-5; D ambiguous. The CDR3 is 14 amino acids. The germline gives CDR1 LNHNV, CDR2 YYDKDF (reference sequence). The V end lost 3 bases, the J end lost 5 bases, and 13 bases lay between the germline ends. Here the CDR3 reads CATSRESFGETQYF. The CDR3 coding sequence is TGTGCCACCAGCAGGGAATCCTTCGGGGAGACCCAGTACTTC.

The rearrangement links TRBV15 to TRBJ2-5, with 7 bases lining up with TRBD1. Matching the DNA end better, TRBJ2-7 makes the J call doubtful. Looked up from germline, CDR1 is LNHNV and CDR2 is YYDKDF (reference sequence). This CDR3 is built from 12 residues. CDR3 nucleotide sequence: TGTGCCACCAGGCAACAGGGGTACGAGCAGTACTTC. This sequence encodes CATRQQGYEQYF.

This clone was recorded once. The chain couples TRBV7-6 to TRBJ1-1, with D unresolved. Germline CDR1 reads SGHVS; CDR2 reads FNYEAQ. With 0 bases removed from V and 0 bases from J, the gap between germline ends came to 5 bases. CDR3 length: 14 residues. For the CDR3, the DNA is TGTGCCAGCAGCTTAGCACCGGTGAACACTGAAGCTTTCTTT. Its translation is CASSLAPVNTEAFF.

The chain combines TRBV7-8 with TRBJ2-2; no reliable D call. Germline CDR1 is SGHVS and CDR2 is FQNEAQ. CDR3 length: 16 residues. With 6 bases removed from V and 2 bases from J, the gap between germline ends came to 16 bases. The CDR3 spells CASSPLVASNTGELFF. CDR3 DNA: TGTGCCAGCAGTCCCTTAGTGGCATCCAACACCGGGGAGCTGTTTTTT.